Listed below are T cell receptor beta chains from one sample, sequenced in a study of OX40 agonist ivuxolimab in advanced cancers. Clones were read by immunoSEQ multiplex PCR, and TCRdb kept only the in-frame ones, dropping some. The table has tens of thousands of clones, about 94% seen once. The sample in question was CD4+ or CD8+ T cells sorted from blood, obtained in a trial of the OX40 agonist ivuxolimab. Receptors originate from an adult with an advanced solid tumor such as melanoma, head and neck, liver or kidney cancer. CDR3s include the opening cysteine and the closing phenylalanine or tryptophan. Fields, in order: D gene, clone size, V gene, J gene, CDR3 length, CDR3 protein, CDR3 DNA. The D gene is left open where the match is weak. Clone size, where shown, is once, few, many, or a class for clones that have expanded.

-,-,TRBV19,TRBJ2-1,15,CASTPQGYRNNEQFF,TGTGCCAGTACCCCGCAGGGGTACAGGAACAATGAGCAGTTCTTC
-,-,TRBV11-2,TRBJ1-4,16,CASSLRSGIGDEKLFF,TGTGCCAGCAGCTTAAGGTCCGGGATTGGGGATGAAAAACTGTTTTTT
-,-,TRBV6-5,TRBJ1-1,14,CASRKRGLGTEAFF,TGTGCCAGCAGAAAGAGGGGGTTGGGCACTGAAGCTTTCTTT
-,-,TRBV2,TRBJ1-1,15,CASSEVPGTPTEAFF,TGTGCCAGCAGTGAAGTACCAGGGACCCCCACTGAAGCTTTCTTT
-,-,TRBV5-1,TRBJ2-7,14,CASSSLQGSYEQYF,TGCGCCAGCAGCTCCTTACAGGGATCCTACGAGCAGTACTTC
-,-,TRBV7-9,TRBJ2-6,16,CASSGGTPTGANVLTF,TGTGCCAGCAGCGGCGGCACCCCTACTGGGGCCAACGTCCTGACTTTC
TRBD1,-,TRBV27,TRBJ1-2,14,CASSRGPGDYGYTF,TGTGCCAGCAGCAGGGGGCCAGGGGACTATGGCTACACCTTC
TRBD1,-,TRBV25-1,TRBJ1-1,14,CASSDLTGITEAFF,TGTGCCAGCAGTGACCTGACAGGGATCACTGAAGCTTTCTTT
-,-,TRBV28,TRBJ1-1,12,CASSSHLTEAFF,TGTGCCAGCAGTTCCCATCTTACTGAAGCTTTCTTT
-,once,TRBV6-5,TRBJ1-2,13,CASSLPDGYGYTF,TGTGCCAGCAGTTTACCGGACGGCTATGGCTACACCTTC
-,-,TRBV2,TRBJ2-2,14,CASTRLSNTGELFF,TGTGCCAGCACCCGCCTATCGAACACCGGGGAGCTGTTTTTT
-,few,TRBV5-4,TRBJ2-3,14,CASSSPTSTDTQYF,TGTGCCAGCAGCTCGCCAACTAGCACAGATACGCAGTATTTT
TRBD1,-,TRBV30,TRBJ2-5,13,CAWSVNSGDSLYF,TGTGCCTGGAGTGTAAACTCCGGGGACAGCCTGTACTTC
TRBD1,-,TRBV27,TRBJ1-1,15,CASRLQGGLNTEAFF,TGTGCCAGCAGGCTACAGGGGGGATTGAACACTGAAGCTTTCTTT
-,-,TRBV30,TRBJ2-2,13,CAWTSTETGELFF,TGTGCCTGGACTAGCACAGAGACCGGGGAGCTGTTTTTT
-,-,TRBV14,TRBJ2-7,12,CASSASSGVQYF,TGTGCCAGCAGCGCGAGTAGTGGGGTGCAGTACTTC
TRBD1,-,TRBV7-8,TRBJ1-2,15,CASSPPDRFNYGYTF,TGTGCCAGCAGCCCACCGGACAGGTTCAACTATGGCTACACCTTC
-,once,TRBV29-1,TRBJ2-5,9,CSVGPTQYF,TGCAGCGTTGGACCGACCCAGTACTTC
TRBD2,-,TRBV6-5,TRBJ2-3,16,CASSSLTSAHGDTQYF,TGTGCCAGCAGTTCACTTACTAGCGCCCATGGTGATACGCAGTATTTT
-,-,TRBV9,TRBJ1-1,14,CASTLGADNTEAFF,TGTGCCAGCACCTTAGGGGCAGATAACACTGAAGCTTTCTTT
-,-,TRBV19,TRBJ1-5,14,CASKAENSNQPQHF,TGTGCCAGTAAGGCGGAAAATAGCAATCAGCCCCAGCATTTT
TRBD1,once,TRBV5-6,TRBJ1-5,16,CASSFNLGQSDQPQHF,TGTGCCAGCAGCTTTAATCTGGGACAGTCCGATCAGCCCCAGCATTTT
TRBD2,-,TRBV10-3,TRBJ2-3,16,CAISEIAGGVTDTQYF,TGTGCCATCAGTGAAATAGCGGGAGGCGTCACAGATACGCAGTATTTT
TRBD1,-,TRBV11-3,TRBJ1-2,12,CASSWDSYGYTF,TGTGCCAGCAGCTGGGACAGCTATGGCTACACCTTC
-,-,TRBV5-1,TRBJ2-2,14,CATKDGGITGELFF,TGCGCCACCAAGGACGGGGGCATCACCGGGGAGCTGTTTTTT
-,-,TRBV2,TRBJ1-5,15,CASSGTVDSNQPQHF,TGTGCCAGCAGTGGGACAGTTGATAGCAATCAGCCCCAGCATTTT
TRBD1,-,TRBV19,TRBJ2-7,15,CASSIRGQESYEQYF,TGTGCCAGTAGTATTAGGGGACAGGAGTCCTACGAGCAGTACTTC
-,-,TRBV14,TRBJ1-4,15,CASSPAYPSNEKLFF,TGTGCCAGCAGCCCAGCTTACCCAAGCAATGAAAAACTGTTTTTT
-,-,TRBV6-5,TRBJ2-2,12,CASSRPSGELFF,TGTGCCAGCAGTCGCCCATCCGGGGAGCTGTTTTTT
-,-,TRBV19,TRBJ1-1,13,CASSTTENTEAFF,TGTGCCAGTAGTACCACAGAGAACACTGAAGCTTTCTTT
TRBD2,-,TRBV4-1,TRBJ2-1,17,CASSQRSEGLVFHEQFF,TGCGCCAGCAGCCAACGGTCCGAGGGACTAGTCTTCCATGAGCAGTTCTTC
-,-,TRBV6-1,TRBJ1-5,13,CASSEQANQPQHF,TGTGCCAGCAGTGAACAGGCCAATCAGCCCCAGCATTTT
-,-,TRBV5-1,TRBJ2-6,15,CASSLGGTGANVLTF,TGCGCCAGCAGCTTGGGAGGTACTGGGGCCAACGTCCTGACTTTC
-,-,TRBV9,TRBJ2-1,18,CASSVATRSTSSYNEQFF,TGTGCCAGCAGCGTAGCTACACGTAGCACGAGCTCCTACAATGAGCAGTTCTTC
-,-,TRBV2,TRBJ1-4,14,CASSGGEDNEKLFF,TGTGCCAGCAGTGGGGGTGAGGATAATGAAAAACTGTTTTTT
TRBD1,-,TRBV27,TRBJ2-7,14,CASSRDRGPYEQYF,TGTGCCAGCAGCCGGGACAGGGGGCCCTACGAGCAGTACTTC
TRBD1,-,TRBV2,TRBJ2-7,14,CASSEVIQGGEQYF,TGTGCCAGCAGTGAAGTGATACAGGGGGGCGAGCAGTACTTC
TRBD1,-,TRBV5-3,TRBJ2-5,17,CARSPSPGTGNQETQYF,TGTGCCAGAAGCCCCAGTCCCGGGACAGGGAACCAAGAGACCCAGTACTTC
-,-,TRBV11-3,TRBJ2-1,17,CASSLESGTSLTNEQFF,TGTGCCAGCAGCTTAGAATCCGGGACAAGCCTAACAAATGAGCAGTTCTTC
TRBD1,-,TRBV6-6,TRBJ1-4,14,CASLSTTGREKLFF,TGTGCCAGCTTAAGCACGACAGGGCGGGAAAAACTGTTTTTT
TRBD1,-,TRBV5-1,TRBJ2-2,16,CASSFSQGADTGELFF,TGCGCCAGCAGCTTCTCCCAGGGGGCGGACACCGGGGAGCTGTTTTTT
-,few,TRBV6-1,TRBJ1-5,12,CASSLRAQPQHF,TGTGCCAGCAGTCTTAGGGCCCAGCCCCAGCATTTT
-,-,TRBV5-6,TRBJ2-1,14,CASRPPEAYNEQFF,TGTGCCAGCAGACCCCCGGAGGCCTACAATGAGCAGTTCTTC
TRBD1,-,TRBV19,TRBJ1-3,17,CASRTSEGATSGNTIYF,TGTGCCAGTAGAACCAGCGAGGGGGCGACCTCTGGAAACACCATATATTTT
-,-,TRBV5-4,TRBJ1-2,13,CASTLTSNYGYTF,TGTGCCAGCACCCTCACCTCTAACTATGGCTACACCTTC